These 22 T cell receptor beta chains originate from one sample sequenced in a study of cytomegalovirus exposure and HLA in healthy donors. Use of 60 Vbeta and 13 Jbeta primers characterized the PCR. TCRdb's table, derived via immunoSEQ multiplex PCR, lists solely in-frame clones and lacks some. The data include about 110,000 clones; the top ten clones carry 0.55% to 0.6%. Specimen: PBMCs. These receptor sequences come from a man between 50 and 59 years old in good health and CMV-seronegative.

The rearrangement uses TRBV10-3 and TRBJ2-2, with TRBD2 as a possible D gene (5 bases). Germline loops: CDR1 ENHRY, CDR2 SYGVKD. This CDR3 is 14 amino acids long. The V end lost 7 bases, the J end lost 4 bases, and 13 bases lay between the germline ends. CDR3 in DNA: TGTGCCATCACGAAAGAGGGATTCACCGGGGAGCTGTTTTTT. Translation gives CAITKEGFTGELFF.

V and J are TRBV5-4 and TRBJ1-1; no firm D call. The CDR3 covers 14 residues. Germline loops: CDR1 SGHNT, CDR2 YYREEE (reference sequence). The V and J ends lost 3 bases and 2 bases respectively, with 11 bases between them. The CDR3 here is CASSYTADNTEAFF. In nucleotides, the CDR3 is TGTGCCAGCAGCTATACAGCAGATAACACTGAAGCTTTCTTT.

V is TRBV18 and J is TRBJ2-5; D is perhaps TRBD1 (6 bases). The length of the CDR3 is 16 residues. The V and J ends lost 3 bases and 5 bases respectively, with 19 bases between them. Germline V gene sequence: CDR1 KGHSH, CDR2 LQKENI. Written as DNA, the CDR3 is TGTGCCAGCTCACCGAGGGACATCCTACTCGCGGAGACCCAGTACTTC. Protein product: CASSPRDILLAETQYF.

The chain links TRBV4-3 to TRBJ1-1; no reliable D call. CDR1 and CDR2 from the germline V gene are LGHNA and YSLEER. The CDR3 consists of 14 residues. Trimming removed 1 base from V and 4 bases from J, with 10 bases in between. The CDR3 DNA sequence: TGCGCCAGCAGCCAAGGACGGGGAAGCACTGAAGCTTTCTTT. Amino acids: CASSQGRGSTEAFF.

This rearrangement joins TRBV10-1 to TRBJ1-2; 8 nucleotides align to TRBD1. Germline trimming cut 5 bases from V and 9 bases from J; bases unmatched to any gene: 8. The CDR3 length is 13 residues. Germline-derived CDR1 and CDR2 are WNHNN and SYGVQD (reference sequence). The CDR3 loop is CASSPGQGLSYTF. CDR3 bases: TGCGCCAGCAGTCCCGGACAGGGTTTGAGCTACACCTTC.

This chain uses TRBV5-5 with TRBJ2-7, with 9 bases that match TRBD1. V lost 4 bases, J lost 1 base, and 3 bases stayed unmatched. CDR3 length: 14 residues. CDR1 is SGHKS and CDR2 is YYEKEE in the germline V gene (reference sequence). The CDR3 DNA sequence: TGTGCCAGCAGCGCACAGGGGGCATCCTACGAGCAGTACTTC. Its protein product is CASSAQGASYEQYF.

The chain recombines TRBV27 with TRBJ2-7, with a possible D match to TRBD2 (6 bases). Deletions cut 7 bases from V and 1 base from J, with 14 bases between. Germline V CDR1 and CDR2: MNHEY, SMNVEV (reference sequence). The CDR3 extends over 14 amino acids. The CDR3 DNA sequence: TGTGCCAGCACCCAAGCGGGTGGTTCCTACGAGCAGTACTTC. Translation gives CASTQAGGSYEQYF.

The chain joins TRBV5-1 to TRBJ2-3, with 7 bases lining up with TRBD2. Per the germline V gene, CDR1 is SGHRS and CDR2 is YFSETQ. Trimming removed 4 bases from V and 3 bases from J; junction bases left unmatched: 8. This CDR3 has 15 residues. CDR3 nucleotides: TGCGCCAGCAGCCCCTCGGGGGGACCTACAGATACGCAGTATTTT. It is translated as CASSPSGGPTDTQYF. Full variable domain (remainder filled in from reference TRBV5-1 and TRBJ2-3): KAGVTQTPRYLIKTRGQQVTLSCSPISGHRSVSWYQQTPGQGLQFLFEYFSETQRNKGNFPGRFSGRQFSNSRSEMNVSTLELGDSALYLCASSPSGGPTDTQYFGPGTRLTVL.

The V call is TRBV6-1, the J call TRBJ1-6; TRBD1 is a possible D gene (6 bases). Trimming took 3 bases from V and 9 from J, leaving 18 bases between them. The germline CDR1 and CDR2 sequences are MNHNS and SASEGT. The CDR3 consists of 16 residues. For the CDR3, the DNA is TGTGCCAGCAGTGATACCCCCCAGGGGTTGGGTTCACCCCTCCACTTT. It encodes CASSDTPQGLGSPLHF.

The V call is TRBV7-2, the J call TRBJ1-1, with D perhaps matching TRBD1 (5 bases). Germline assignment: CDR1 SGHTA and CDR2 FQGNSA. There are 15 residues in the CDR3. The V end was cut by 5 bases, the J end by 0 bases, with 13 bases between. This CDR3 reads CASSPPGLLNTEAFF. The CDR3 DNA reads TGTGCCAGCAGCCCACCAGGGTTACTGAACACTGAAGCTTTCTTT.

The chain is built from TRBV5-6 and TRBJ1-1, with 9 bases matching TRBD1. After removal of 4 bases from V and 6 bases from J, the junction contained 10 bases not matched to a gene. Germline CDR1 and CDR2: SGHDT and YYEEEE. This CDR3 has 15 amino acids. The DNA for the CDR3 is TGTGCCAGCAGCACTACAGGGGGCGGTGCCCCTGAAGCTTTCTTT. It specifies CASSTTGGGAPEAFF.

The chain joins TRBV5-4 to TRBJ2-7; 7 nucleotides line up with TRBD2. The junction had 0 bases not matched to a gene; V was cut back by 4 bases and J by 2 bases. The CDR3 has 12 residues. CDR1 and CDR2 from the germline V gene are SGHNT and YYREEE (reference sequence). CDR3 region: CASSREAYEQYF. The CDR3 DNA is TGTGCCAGCAGCCGGGAGGCCTACGAGCAGTACTTC.

The chain couples TRBV7-3 to TRBJ2-1; D is possibly TRBD1 (6 bases). The CDR3 has 13 amino acids. Germline V lookup: CDR1 SGHTA, CDR2 FQGTGA. V shed 5 bases and J shed 4 bases, with 9 bases lying between them. CDR3 DNA: TGTGCCAGCAGCCACGGACAGTACAATGAGCAGTTCTTC. Amino acids: CASSHGQYNEQFF.

The V call is TRBV11-3, the J call TRBJ2-1, with 11 bases lining up with TRBD2. Germline CDR1 SGHNT, CDR2 YENEEA. The CDR3 runs to 14 residues. Trimming cost V 5 bases and J 8 bases; bases outside gene matches: 5. DNA of the CDR3: TGTGCCAGCAGCCTTAGCGGGAGGGTTCATGAGCAGTTCTTC. Its translation is CASSLSGRVHEQFF. Supplemented by reference TRBV11-3 and TRBJ2-1, the full variable domain reads EAGVVQSPRYKIIEKKQPVAFWCNPISGHNTLYWYLQNLGQGPELLIRYENEEAVDDSQLPKDRFSAERLKGVDSTLKIQPAELGDSAVYLCASSLSGRVHEQFFGPGTRLTVL.

The chain carries TRBV27 and TRBJ2-2; D uncertain. V gave up 0 bases and J gave up 8 bases, with 13 bases separating them. CDR3 length equals 15 residues. Germline values: CDR1 MNHEY, CDR2 SMNVEV (reference sequence). The chain's CDR3 is CASSLSRLPKGELFF. CDR3 DNA sequence: TGTGCCAGCAGTTTATCCAGACTCCCGAAAGGGGAGCTGTTTTTT.

The V call is TRBV7-2, the J call TRBJ2-2, with 7 positions matching TRBD2. Germline assignment: CDR1 SGHTA and CDR2 FQGNSA. With 5 bases clipped from V and 1 base from J, the junction kept 4 bases outside the gene matches. This CDR3 is 15 amino acids long. This CDR3 is CASSPKRENTGELFF. CDR3 sequence (DNA): TGTGCCAGCAGCCCTAAGCGGGAGAACACCGGGGAGCTGTTTTTT. Using reference TRBV7-2 and TRBJ2-2 for the parts outside the CDR3, the full variable domain is GAGVSQSPSNKVTEKGKDVELRCDPISGHTALYWYRQSLGQGLEFLIYFQGNSAPDKSGLPSDRFSAERTGGSVSTLTIQRTQQEDSAVYLCASSPKRENTGELFFGEGSRLTVL.

The rearrangement links TRBV4-2 to TRBJ2-1; 12 bases map to TRBD2. Trimming at V came to 1 base and at J to 8 bases, leaving 3 bases not matched to a gene. Germline V gene data show CDR1 as LGHNA and CDR2 as YNFKEQ. The CDR3 length is 15 residues. The CDR3 DNA reads TGTGCCAGCAGCCAAGTCGGACTAGCGGGACATGAGCAGTTCTTC. Protein: CASSQVGLAGHEQFF.

The rearrangement uses TRBV7-6 and TRBJ2-3; 13 bases fit TRBD2. V lost 5 bases to trimming and J lost 4 bases; unmatched junction nucleotides: 3. Looked up from germline, CDR1 is SGHVS and CDR2 is FNYEAQ. The CDR3 extends over 15 amino acids. CDR3 coding DNA: TGTGCCAGCAGCAGGGGGACTAGCGGGGCAGATACGCAGTATTTT. It codes for CASSRGTSGADTQYF.

V usage is TRBV28 and J usage is TRBJ2-7; the match to TRBD2 covers 11 bases. CDR1 is MDHEN, CDR2 SYDVKM, per germline. J was trimmed by 1 base and V by 5 bases; bases with no gene match: 4. CDR3 length equals 15 residues. The CDR3 loop is CASSTTSGGSYEQYF. The CDR3 DNA follows: TGTGCCAGCAGTACAACTAGCGGGGGATCCTACGAGCAGTACTTC.

About this clone itself: The same CDR3 is also encoded by other DNA sequences in this sample. CDR3 in amino acids: CASSFGTLDSYEQYF. Here the CDR3 DNA reads TGCGCCAGCAGCTTCGGGACACTCGACTCCTACGAGCAGTACTTC. This chain connects TRBV5-1 to TRBJ2-7, with a possible D match to TRBD1 (6 bases). Germline loops: CDR1 SGHRS, CDR2 YFSETQ. There are 15 residues in the CDR3. The ends were cut back, 2 bases at V and 0 bases at J, with 12 bases in the middle. The full variable domain, its missing parts supplied by reference TRBV5-1 and TRBJ2-7, is KAGVTQTPRYLIKTRGQQVTLSCSPISGHRSVSWYQQTPGQGLQFLFEYFSETQRNKGNFPGRFSGRQFSNSRSEMNVSTLELGDSALYLCASSFGTLDSYEQYFGPGTRLTVT.

The CDR3 is CASSLGTGPQPQHF. The CDR3 bases are TGTGCCAGCAGCTTGGGGACAGGGCCTCAGCCCCAGCATTTT. The chain recombines TRBV5-5 with TRBJ1-5; 8 bases match TRBD1. The CDR3 runs 14 residues. Per the germline V gene, CDR1 is SGHKS and CDR2 is YYEKEE (reference sequence). V was pared by 0 bases and J by 6 bases, with 2 bases of the junction left unmatched.

This chain links TRBV5-1 with TRBJ1-1; D is uncertain. Germline CDR1 and CDR2: SGHRS and YFSETQ. The CDR3 length is 16 residues. Trimming shortened V by 3 bases and J by 4 bases, and 19 bases separated the two germline ends. The DNA of the CDR3 is TGCGCCAGCAGCTCCCAGAGGGTATCCCCCTCCACTGAAGCTTTCTTT. It specifies CASSSQRVSPSTEAFF.